One sample yielded the 29 T cell receptor beta chains listed below, sequenced in a study of shared T cell receptors in the human thymus. The assay was immunoSEQ multiplex PCR, and TCRdb's table has in-frame clones only and misses some. The sample has roughly 560,000 clones; approximately 80% are singletons. The sample was also linked to a second study, of human thymus T cells.

Material for sequencing was thymocytes. The receptors here all came from a boy under three years old with a congenital heart defect.

The rearrangement uses TRBV30 and TRBJ2-2; D gene uncertain. In germline, CDR1 is GTSNPN, CDR2 SVGIG (reference sequence). This CDR3 spans 17 amino acids. V was trimmed by 0 bases and J by 0 bases, leaving 14 bases between them. CDR3 sequence reads: CAWSVRETFSNTGELFF. DNA for the CDR3: TGTGCCTGGAGTGTACGAGAGACTTTCTCGAACACCGGGGAGCTGTTTTTT.

This rearrangement joins TRBV4-3 to TRBJ1-1, with D possibly being TRBD1 (6 bases). CDR1 and CDR2 from the germline V gene are LGHNA and YSLEER. CDR3 length: 19 amino acids. V gave up 0 bases and J gave up 4 bases, with 24 bases separating them. CDR3 sequence: CASSQEIGRSGGDGTEAFF. The CDR3 bases are TGCGCCAGCAGCCAAGAAATCGGTAGGTCGGGGGGCGACGGCACTGAAGCTTTCTTT.

The gene calls are TRBV19 and TRBJ1-5; 9 nucleotides align to TRBD1. Germline-derived CDR1 and CDR2 are LNHDA and SQIVND (reference sequence). V lost 6 bases, J lost 7 bases, and 4 bases stayed unmatched. The CDR3 spans 13 residues. Here the CDR3 reads CASSGTGNQPQHF. For the CDR3, the DNA is TGTGCCAGTAGCGGGACAGGGAACCAGCCCCAGCATTTT.

The chain combines TRBV5-5 with TRBJ1-2, with TRBD1 identical over 7 bases. V was clipped by 2 bases and J by 0 bases; unmatched bases: 1. From germline, CDR1 is SGHKS and CDR2 YYEKEE (reference sequence). The CDR3 sequence is 14 residues long. The CDR3 sequence is CASSFGQANYGYTF. DNA of the CDR3: TGTGCCAGCAGCTTCGGACAGGCTAACTATGGCTACACCTTC.

This chain uses TRBV6-5 with TRBJ2-4, with unresolved D. In germline, CDR1 is MNHEY, CDR2 SVGAGI. Trimming stripped 2 bases from V and 4 bases from J, with 6 bases between. CDR3 size: 13 residues. This CDR3 is CASSYQRKNIQYF. The CDR3 DNA reads TGTGCCAGCAGTTACCAGCGAAAAAACATTCAGTACTTC.

The chain links TRBV27 to TRBJ2-1, with a possible D match to TRBD2 (5 bases). V was trimmed by 2 bases and J by 6 bases, leaving 20 bases between them. Germline assignment: CDR1 MNHEY and CDR2 SMNVEV (reference sequence). The CDR3 is 17 residues long. This CDR3 reads CASSLVSEGDSRNEQFF. The DNA of the CDR3 is TGTGCCAGCAGTTTAGTTTCCGAGGGAGATTCCCGCAATGAGCAGTTCTTC.

Turning to this clone: Different DNA sequences within this sample yield the same CDR3. As DNA, the CDR3 is TGTGCCAGCAGCCTCAACACTGAAGCTTTCTTT. It specifies CASSLNTEAFF. The rearrangement links TRBV7-8 to TRBJ1-1; unclear D gene. This CDR3 is built from 11 residues. Per the germline V gene, CDR1 is SGHVS and CDR2 is FQNEAQ. V was pared by 5 bases and J by 2 bases, with 3 bases between.

This clone was counted only a few times. The rearrangement joins TRBV4-1 to TRBJ2-7; D is possibly TRBD2 (6 bases). V dropped 1 base and J dropped 6 bases, with 16 bases sitting between them. CDR3 length: 15 residues. Germline CDR1 and CDR2: MGHRA and YSYEKL. The CDR3 sequence is CASSQVYRLGGEQYF. Written as DNA, the CDR3 is TGCGCCAGCAGCCAAGTGTATCGACTAGGCGGCGAGCAGTACTTC.

The gene calls are TRBV11-3 and TRBJ2-1, with 10 bases fitting TRBD2. CDR1 and CDR2 from the germline V gene are SGHNT and YENEEA. There are 15 residues in the CDR3. The trim removed 5 bases at V and 4 bases at J, leaving 5 bases unmatched. CDR3 bases: TGTGCCAGCAGCCCCGGACTAGCGGCGTACAATGAGCAGTTCTTC. Translating gives CASSPGLAAYNEQFF.

This clone was seen a single time. J is TRBJ2-7 and V is TRBV15, with 8 nucleotides matching TRBD1. Germline V CDR1 and CDR2: LNHNV, YYDKDF (reference sequence). J was trimmed by 3 bases and V by 2 bases; bases with no gene match: 6. There are 15 residues in the CDR3. Here the CDR3 reads CATSRWTGRGYEQYF. The CDR3 DNA is TGTGCCACCAGCAGATGGACAGGGAGAGGCTACGAGCAGTACTTC.

This chain uses TRBV6-1 with TRBJ1-2; a weak D match, TRBD1 (6 bases). Between the trimmed V and J ends, which lost 3 bases and 2 bases, there was a span of 10 bases. CDR1 and CDR2 from the germline V gene are MNHNS and SASEGT. The length of the CDR3 is 14 residues. The CDR3 bases are TGTGCCAGCAGTGACCCGGACAGCAACTATGGCTACACCTTC. Its protein product is CASSDPDSNYGYTF.

The chain is built from TRBV9 and TRBJ2-7; 13 nucleotides match TRBD2. Trimming removed 4 bases from V and 3 bases from J; junction bases left unmatched: 4. Germline V gene lookup returns CDR1 SGDLS and CDR2 YYNGEE. There are 15 residues in the CDR3. Here the CDR3 reads CASSSGLAGRYEQYF. The CDR3 DNA reads as TGTGCCAGCAGCTCGGGACTAGCGGGACGCTACGAGCAGTACTTC.

The sample holds a few counts of this clone. The V gene is TRBV6-9, the J gene TRBJ1-6, with 7 bases identical to TRBD1. Germline V gene data show CDR1 as MNHGY and CDR2 as SVAAGI. The length of the CDR3 is 16 residues. After removal of 6 bases from V and 3 bases from J, the junction contained 8 bases not matched to a gene. CDR3 residues: CASSSGTVIYNSPLHF. The CDR3 DNA reads TGTGCCAGCAGCTCCGGGACAGTCATCTATAATTCACCCCTCCACTTT.

Remarks on this clone: Other DNA sequences within the sample encode an identical CDR3. This chain uses TRBV20-1 with TRBJ2-1; TRBD2 matches at 7 bases. CDR1 is DFQATT, CDR2 SNEGSKA, per germline (reference sequence). V dropped 6 bases and J dropped 7; count of bases not matched to a gene: 3. This CDR3 region has 11 residues. The CDR3 nucleotides are TGCAGTGCGCGGACTAGAAATGAGCAGTTCTTC. This encodes CSARTRNEQFF.

This clone was recorded a few times. This chain links TRBV28 with TRBJ2-7; TRBD1 is a possible D gene (5 bases). The CDR3 is 16 residues long. Trimming stripped 2 bases from V and 2 bases from J, with 16 bases between. The germline CDR1 and CDR2 sequences are MDHEN and SYDVKM. The CDR3 nucleotides are TGTGCCAGCAGTTTAGACAGCCCATATCATCCCTACGAGCAGTACTTC. Protein product: CASSLDSPYHPYEQYF.

Only a few counts were recorded for this clone. The chain is built from TRBV5-5 and TRBJ2-1, with TRBD1 identical over 10 bases. Losses at the gene ends were 4 bases for V and 5 bases for J; bases not matched to a gene: 18. Germline loops: CDR1 SGHKS, CDR2 YYEKEE (reference sequence). The CDR3 has 19 amino acids. CDR3 sequence: CASSPRPGTGVRGHNEQFF. CDR3 DNA: TGTGCCAGCAGCCCCCGTCCCGGGACAGGGGTCCGAGGGCACAATGAGCAGTTCTTC.

The chain recombines TRBV12-5 with TRBJ1-5; no firm D call. Trimming took 5 bases from V and 3 from J, leaving 32 bases between them. The CDR3 is 21 amino acids. In germline, CDR1 is LGHNT, CDR2 FRNRAP. CDR3 loop: CASGPSPRTLQRAIPNQPQHF. The CDR3 DNA follows: TGTGCTAGTGGTCCCTCGCCGCGGACCCTCCAGAGGGCGATCCCCAATCAGCCCCAGCATTTT.

J is TRBJ2-7 and V is TRBV10-1; 7 bases are shared with TRBD1. CDR3 length equals 14 residues. Germline V gene sequence: CDR1 WNHNN, CDR2 SYGVQD (reference sequence). The V and J ends lost 6 bases and 5 bases, in that order; junction bases with no gene match: 10. The CDR3 sequence: CASSRDRNHNEQYF. The CDR3 DNA follows: TGCGCCAGCAGCCGGGACAGAAACCATAACGAGCAGTACTTC.

This clone was counted only a few times. The chain carries TRBV18 and TRBJ1-4; 12 bases are shared with TRBD1. Trimming took 4 bases from V and 8 from J; bases not matched to a gene: 14. The CDR3 consists of 18 residues. Germline V lookup: CDR1 KGHSH, CDR2 LQKENI. The CDR3 DNA is TGTGCCAGCTCACGCACCGGGGAAGCCGGGACAGGGGGCGAAAAACTGTTTTTT. Translating it yields CASSRTGEAGTGGEKLFF. Drawing the rest from reference TRBV18 and TRBJ1-4, the complete variable domain is NAGVMQNPRHLVRRRGQEARLRCSPMKGHSHVYWYRQLPEEGLKFMVYLQKENIIDESGMPKERFSAEFPKEGPSILRIQQVVRGDSAAYFCASSRTGEAGTGGEKLFFGSGTQLSVL.

The chain links TRBV27 to TRBJ1-4; possible D gene TRBD1, 6 bases. V lost 2 bases to trimming and J lost 0 bases, with 10 bases between them. This CDR3 region has 16 residues. Germline V gene sequence: CDR1 MNHEY, CDR2 SMNVEV (reference sequence). Here the CDR3 DNA reads TGTGCCAGCAGTTTAGCAGGGGATGCAACTAATGAAAAACTGTTTTTT. It yields the protein CASSLAGDATNEKLFF.

The chain combines TRBV27 with TRBJ1-5, with 9 positions matching TRBD1. The CDR3 contains 17 residues. The trim removed 6 bases at V and 1 base at J, leaving 10 bases unmatched. CDR1 MNHEY and CDR2 SMNVEV come from the germline V gene (reference sequence). CDR3 residues: CASRRTGAGWSNQPQHF. The CDR3 coding sequence is TGTGCCAGCAGGCGGACAGGGGCGGGTTGGAGCAATCAGCCCCAGCATTTT.

The J gene is TRBJ2-1, the V gene TRBV4-3; D unclear. The CDR3 extends over 14 amino acids. V was clipped by 1 base and J by 10 bases, with 14 bases between them. CDR1 and CDR2 from the germline V gene are LGHNA and YSLEER. CDR3 in amino acids: CASSQGSTVREQFF. The CDR3 DNA reads as TGCGCCAGCAGCCAAGGTTCGACTGTAAGGGAGCAGTTCTTC.

The V call is TRBV27, the J call TRBJ2-7; weak D call: TRBD2 (5 bases). Germline-derived CDR1 and CDR2 are MNHEY and SMNVEV (reference sequence). This CDR3 is built from 13 residues. Trimming pared 4 bases from V and 3 bases from J, leaving 10 bases between. The DNA of the CDR3 is TGTGCCAGCAGTTCCGGACTGAGCTACGAGCAGTACTTC. Its translation is CASSSGLSYEQYF.

The chain is built from TRBV11-2 and TRBJ2-7; 7 nucleotides line up with TRBD1. The V and J ends lost 2 bases and 0 bases, in that order; junction bases with no gene match: 1. This CDR3 contains 14 residues. CDR1 is SGHAT and CDR2 is FQNNGV in the germline V gene. DNA of the CDR3: TGTGCCAGCAGCTTAAGGGACAGCTCCTACGAGCAGTACTTC. It specifies CASSLRDSSYEQYF.

The genes are TRBV6-1 and TRBJ2-5, with a possible D match to TRBD1 (5 bases). The CDR3 totals 16 residues. Between the trimmed V and J ends, which lost 3 bases and 3 bases, there was a span of 17 bases. The germline gives CDR1 MNHNS, CDR2 SASEGT. In DNA form, the CDR3 reads TGTGCCAGCAGTGATGGCGAGGAAGGGGTGAAAGAGACCCAGTACTTC. Translation: CASSDGEEGVKETQYF.

V is TRBV6-1 and J is TRBJ2-5, with 7 bases that match TRBD2. The CDR3 contains 15 residues. Per germline, CDR1 MNHNS and CDR2 SASEGT. With 2 bases clipped from V and 3 bases from J, the junction kept 6 bases outside the gene matches. CDR3 sequence reads: CASSEKRDEKETQYF. The CDR3 DNA reads TGTGCCAGCAGTGAAAAGCGGGATGAAAAAGAGACCCAGTACTTC.

The V and J genes are TRBV6-5 and TRBJ2-3, with TRBD1 as a possible D gene (7 bases). Trimming took off 0 bases at V and 3 bases at J, with 10 bases between the two ends. Germline-derived CDR1 and CDR2 are MNHEY and SVGAGI. The CDR3 runs 15 residues. The CDR3 spells CASSYSTGRTDTQYF. CDR3 DNA: TGTGCCAGCAGTTACTCGACAGGGAGGACAGATACGCAGTATTTT.

The chain carries TRBV15 and TRBJ1-1; 7 positions match TRBD1. CDR1 LNHNV and CDR2 YYDKDF come from the germline V gene (reference sequence). Trimming at V came to 4 bases and at J to 1 base, leaving 9 bases not matched to a gene. CDR3 length equals 16 residues. The CDR3: CATSKRSGTENTEAFF. The CDR3 DNA reads TGTGCCACCAGCAAAAGGTCGGGGACAGAGAACACTGAAGCTTTCTTT.

The chain carries TRBV27 and TRBJ2-3; 7 bases line up with TRBD1. Unmatched junction bases numbered 9, after V lost 6 bases and J lost 0 bases. CDR1 and CDR2 from the germline V gene are MNHEY and SMNVEV (reference sequence). This CDR3 is built from 16 residues. The CDR3 nucleotides read TGTGCCAGCAGACCGGGACAGCACCTGAGCACAGATACGCAGTATTTT. Translated, it gives CASRPGQHLSTDTQYF.